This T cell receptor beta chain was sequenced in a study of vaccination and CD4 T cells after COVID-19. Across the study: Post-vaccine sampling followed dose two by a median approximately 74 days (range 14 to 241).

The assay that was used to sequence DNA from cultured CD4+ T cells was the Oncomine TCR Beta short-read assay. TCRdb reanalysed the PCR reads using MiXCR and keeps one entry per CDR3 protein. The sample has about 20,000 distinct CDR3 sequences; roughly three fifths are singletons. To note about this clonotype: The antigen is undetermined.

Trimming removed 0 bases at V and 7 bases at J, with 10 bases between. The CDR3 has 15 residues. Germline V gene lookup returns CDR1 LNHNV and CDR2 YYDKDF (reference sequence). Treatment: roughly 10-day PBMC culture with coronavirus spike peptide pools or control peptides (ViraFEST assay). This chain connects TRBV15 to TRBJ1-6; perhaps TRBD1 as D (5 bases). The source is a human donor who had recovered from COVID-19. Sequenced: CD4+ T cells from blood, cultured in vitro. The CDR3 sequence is CATSRDRGNNSPLHF. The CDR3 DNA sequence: TGTGCCACCAGCAGAGATCGGGGGAACAATTCACCCCTCCACTTT.